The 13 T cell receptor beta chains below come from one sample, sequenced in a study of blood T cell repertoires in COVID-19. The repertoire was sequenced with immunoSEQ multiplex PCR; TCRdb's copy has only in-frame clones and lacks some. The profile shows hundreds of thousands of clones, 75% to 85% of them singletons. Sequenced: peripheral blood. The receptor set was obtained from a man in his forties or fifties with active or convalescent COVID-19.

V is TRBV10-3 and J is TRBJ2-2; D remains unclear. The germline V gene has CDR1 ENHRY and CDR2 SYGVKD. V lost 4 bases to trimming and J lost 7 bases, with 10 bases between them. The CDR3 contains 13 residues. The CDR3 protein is CAISVDTIGELFF. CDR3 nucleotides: TGTGCCATCAGTGTAGACACGATCGGGGAGCTGTTTTTT.

The CDR3 DNA reads as TGTGCCAGCAGTGGGGGGGGGAATACGCAGTATTTT. Its translation: CASSGGGNTQYF. The rearrangement uses TRBV12-3 or TRBV12-4 and TRBJ2-3; 7 nucleotides align to TRBD2. The CDR3 consists of 12 residues. J gave up 7 bases and V 5 bases, and 3 bases lay outside the gene matches.

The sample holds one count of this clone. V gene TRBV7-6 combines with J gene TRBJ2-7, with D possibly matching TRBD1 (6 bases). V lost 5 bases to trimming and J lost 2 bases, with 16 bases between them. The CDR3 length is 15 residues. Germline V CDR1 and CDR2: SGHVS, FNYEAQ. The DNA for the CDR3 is TGTGCCAGCAGCCAAAGGGGGTACGGCCCCTACGAGCAGTACTTC. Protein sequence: CASSQRGYGPYEQYF.

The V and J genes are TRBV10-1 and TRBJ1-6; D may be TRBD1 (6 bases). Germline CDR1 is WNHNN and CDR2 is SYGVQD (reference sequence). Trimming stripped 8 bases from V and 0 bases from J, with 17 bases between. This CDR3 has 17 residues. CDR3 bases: TGCGCCAGCCGACGGACAGCCGAGAGCTCCTATAATTCACCCCTCCACTTT. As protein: CASRRTAESSYNSPLHF.

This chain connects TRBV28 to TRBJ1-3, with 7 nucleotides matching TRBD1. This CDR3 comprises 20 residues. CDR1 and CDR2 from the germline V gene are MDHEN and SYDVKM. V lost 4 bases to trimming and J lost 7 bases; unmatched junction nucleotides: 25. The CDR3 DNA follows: TGTGCCAGCAGTTCTCTCCCCGGTGCAGGGGGTGTTCTCTTGGGGAACACCATATATTTT. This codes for CASSSLPGAGGVLLGNTIYF.

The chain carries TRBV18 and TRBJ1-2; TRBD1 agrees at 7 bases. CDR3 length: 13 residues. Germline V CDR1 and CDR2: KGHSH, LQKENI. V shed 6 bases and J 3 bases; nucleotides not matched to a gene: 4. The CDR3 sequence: CASSRDRDYGYTF. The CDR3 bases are TGTGCCAGCTCCCGAGACAGGGACTATGGCTACACCTTC.

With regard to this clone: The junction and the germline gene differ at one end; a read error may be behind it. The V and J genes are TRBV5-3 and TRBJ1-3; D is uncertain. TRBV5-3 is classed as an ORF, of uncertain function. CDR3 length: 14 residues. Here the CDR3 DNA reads TGTGTCAGAAGCTCCACCGGGTCTGGAAACACCATATATTTT. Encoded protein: CVRSSTGSGNTIYF.

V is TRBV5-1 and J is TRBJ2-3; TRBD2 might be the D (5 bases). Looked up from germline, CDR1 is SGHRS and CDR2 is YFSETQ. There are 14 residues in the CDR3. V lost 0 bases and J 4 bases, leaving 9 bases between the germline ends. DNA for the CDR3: TGCGCCAGCAGCTTGGCCACGAGGGCAGATACGCAGTATTTT. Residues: CASSLATRADTQYF. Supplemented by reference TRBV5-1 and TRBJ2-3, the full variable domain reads KAGVTQTPRYLIKTRGQQVTLSCSPISGHRSVSWYQQTPGQGLQFLFEYFSETQRNKGNFPGRFSGRQFSNSRSEMNVSTLELGDSALYLCASSLATRADTQYFGPGTRLTVL.

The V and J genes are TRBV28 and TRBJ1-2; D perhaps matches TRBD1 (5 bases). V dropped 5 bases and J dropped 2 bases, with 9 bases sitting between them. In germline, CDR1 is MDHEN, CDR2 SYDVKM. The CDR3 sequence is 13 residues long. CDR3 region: CASSVRGNYGYTF. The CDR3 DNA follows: TGTGCCAGCAGTGTGCGGGGGAACTATGGCTACACCTTC.

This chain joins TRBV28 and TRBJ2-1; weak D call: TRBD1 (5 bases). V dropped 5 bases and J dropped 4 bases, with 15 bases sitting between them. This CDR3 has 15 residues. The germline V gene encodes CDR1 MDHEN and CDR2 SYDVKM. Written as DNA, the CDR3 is TGTGCCAGCAGTCGACAGAATCTACTATACAATGAGCAGTTCTTC. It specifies CASSRQNLLYNEQFF.

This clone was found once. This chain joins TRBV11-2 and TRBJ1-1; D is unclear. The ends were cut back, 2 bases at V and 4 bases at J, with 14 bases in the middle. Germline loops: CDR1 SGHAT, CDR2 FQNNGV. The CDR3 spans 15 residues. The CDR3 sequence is CASSLMSRGFTEAFF. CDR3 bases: TGTGCCAGCAGCTTAATGTCAAGAGGGTTCACTGAAGCTTTCTTT.

The CDR3 reads CASSHPGGAGVEQYF. CDR3 coding DNA: TGTGCCAGCAGCCACCCCGGTGGGGCGGGGGTCGAGCAGTACTTC. The chain links TRBV5-5 to TRBJ2-7, with 7 bases fitting TRBD2. The germline CDR1 and CDR2 sequences are SGHKS and YYEKEE (reference sequence). The junction had 13 bases not matched to a gene; V was cut back by 4 bases and J by 6 bases. The CDR3 contains 15 residues.

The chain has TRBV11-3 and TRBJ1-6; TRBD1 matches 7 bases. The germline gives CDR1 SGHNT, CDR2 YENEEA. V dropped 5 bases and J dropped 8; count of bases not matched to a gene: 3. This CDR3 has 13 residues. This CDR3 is CASSRGGDSPLHF. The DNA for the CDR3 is TGTGCCAGCAGCCGAGGGGGCGATTCACCCCTCCACTTT.